The 24 T cell receptor beta chains below come from one sample, sequenced in a study of T-cell memory formation after mild COVID-19. TCRdb re-called the 5' RACE reads through MiXCR, storing one row per CDR3 protein. The sample carries fewer than 650,000 distinct CDR3 sequences, roughly 20% recorded once. The sequenced sample consisted of PBMCs or a T cell subset sorted from them (not recorded which). These receptors all stem from an adult woman who had mild COVID-19 (a few samples of this study predate the infection). Cell type and time point are not known.

J is TRBJ2-7 and V is TRBV10-3; TRBD1 might be the D (6 bases). With 10 bases removed from V and 2 bases from J, the gap between germline ends came to 12 bases. Germline lookup yields CDR1 ENHRY and CDR2 SYGVKD. The CDR3 extends over 12 amino acids. The CDR3: CASAQGPYEQYF. Written as DNA, the CDR3 is TGTGCCAGCGCACAGGGCCCCTACGAGCAGTACTTC.

This chain connects TRBV3-1 to TRBJ1-1; D unresolved. The germline V and J ends were trimmed by 1 base and 0 bases, with 6 bases remaining between them. CDR1 and CDR2 from the germline V gene are LGHDT and YNNKEL (reference sequence). The CDR3 spans 14 residues. CDR3 amino acids: CASSQGRVNTEAFF. CDR3 in DNA: TGTGCCAGCAGCCAAGGAAGGGTGAACACTGAAGCTTTCTTT.

The V and J genes are TRBV29-1 and TRBJ1-2, with a possible D match to TRBD1 (5 bases). Trimming shortened V by 5 bases and J by 6 bases, and 16 bases separated the two germline ends. Germline CDR1 and CDR2: SQVTM and ANQGSEA. The CDR3 spans 13 residues. The CDR3 sequence: CSVTIIAGDGYTF. The CDR3 DNA follows: TGCAGCGTTACGATAATAGCGGGGGATGGCTACACCTTC.

The chain combines TRBV20-1 with TRBJ1-2; possible D gene TRBD1, 5 bases. Deletions cut 0 bases from V and 7 bases from J, with 12 bases between. CDR3 size: 13 residues. Germline values: CDR1 DFQATT, CDR2 SNEGSKA (reference sequence). As DNA, the CDR3 is TGCAGTGCTAGAGACCAGGGTTTAGCTGGCTACACCTTC. Amino acid sequence: CSARDQGLAGYTF.

The chain links TRBV6-4 to TRBJ2-2; 11 positions match TRBD2. Germline values: CDR1 MRHNA, CDR2 SNTAGT. V was pared by 6 bases and J by 1 base, with 1 base of the junction left unmatched. This CDR3 has 15 residues. CDR3 region: CASRGLAGNTGELFF. The CDR3 region has the DNA TGTGCCAGCAGAGGACTAGCGGGGAACACCGGGGAGCTGTTTTTT.

The V gene is TRBV7-2, the J gene TRBJ2-5; 11 bases line up with TRBD1. There are 16 residues in the CDR3. The trim removed 5 bases at V and 5 bases at J, leaving 10 bases unmatched. Germline CDR1 is SGHTA and CDR2 is FQGNSA. CDR3 sequence (DNA): TGTGCCAGCAGCCCCTTCCGGACAGGGGGCGGGGAGACCCAGTACTTC. Translation gives CASSPFRTGGGETQYF.

A few counts support this clonotype. The genes are TRBV2 and TRBJ2-2; 8 nucleotides align to TRBD2. This CDR3 has 15 residues. Per the germline V gene, CDR1 is SNHLY and CDR2 is FYNNEI. The trim removed 3 bases at V and 0 bases at J, leaving 0 bases unmatched. The CDR3 protein is CASSDSGANTGELFF. The CDR3 bases are TGTGCCAGCAGTGATAGCGGGGCGAACACCGGGGAGCTGTTTTTT.

This clonotype was found a few times. This chain links TRBV27 with TRBJ2-1, with D tentatively TRBD2 (5 bases). CDR1 is MNHEY and CDR2 is SMNVEV in the germline V gene (reference sequence). The CDR3 covers 14 residues. Deletions cut 5 bases from V and 0 bases from J, with 8 bases between. CDR3 region: CASSRAVSYNEQFF. CDR3 sequence (DNA): TGTGCCAGCAGTAGAGCGGTCTCCTACAATGAGCAGTTCTTC.

This clonotype appeared a few times. The chain is built from TRBV29-1 and TRBJ1-5; D is perhaps TRBD1 (6 bases). This CDR3 spans 12 amino acids. Germline assignment: CDR1 SQVTM and CDR2 ANQGSEA. Trimming cost V 5 bases and J 7 bases, with 12 bases left between them. CDR3 coding DNA: TGCAGCGTTCGGGCAGGGGAACAGCCCCAGCATTTT. Translating gives CSVRAGEQPQHF. The variable domain in full, with the rest retrieved from reference TRBV29-1 and TRBJ1-5, is SAVISQKPSRDICQRGTSLTIQCQVDSQVTMMFWYRQQPGQSLTLIATANQGSEATYESGFVIDKFPISRPNLTFSTLTVSNMSPEDSSIYLCSVRAGEQPQHFGDGTRLSIL.

This clonotype was seen a handful of times. V and J are TRBV20-1 and TRBJ1-5; tentatively, D is TRBD1 (5 bases). Germline assignment: CDR1 DFQATT and CDR2 SNEGSKA (reference sequence). Trimming shortened V by 1 base and J by 5 bases, and 9 bases separated the two germline ends. This CDR3 region has 13 residues. The CDR3 protein is CSARGQRYQPQHF. The CDR3 region has the DNA TGCAGTGCTAGAGGACAGCGATATCAGCCCCAGCATTTT.

This clonotype was seen only a few times. The chain couples TRBV12-3 or TRBV12-4 to TRBJ2-1, with a possible D match to TRBD2 (6 bases). V lost 7 bases and J lost 2, with 15 bases in between. The CDR3 loop spans 15 amino acids. The DNA for the CDR3 is TGTGCCAGCACTCTCGATGGGGGGACCTACAATGAGCAGTTCTTC. Amino acids: CASTLDGGTYNEQFF.

The chain links TRBV4-3 to TRBJ2-7, with 7 bases matching TRBD1. From germline, CDR1 is LGHNA and CDR2 YSLEER. The CDR3 extends over 15 amino acids. The trim removed 0 bases at V and 4 bases at J, leaving 6 bases unmatched. The CDR3 is CASSQDRDSSYEQYF. CDR3 coding DNA: TGCGCCAGCAGCCAAGATAGGGACAGCTCATACGAGCAGTACTTC.

The rearrangement links TRBV6-6 to TRBJ2-1; D is perhaps TRBD2 (7 bases). Deletions cut 0 bases from V and 6 bases from J, with 12 bases between. The CDR3 totals 15 residues. Germline assignment: CDR1 MNHNY and CDR2 SVGAGI (reference sequence). CDR3 residues: CASSYSEGGGNEQFF. CDR3 bases: TGTGCCAGCAGTTACTCGGAGGGGGGGGGCAATGAGCAGTTCTTC.

V and J are TRBV12-3 or TRBV12-4 and TRBJ1-1, with D uncertain. This CDR3 has 13 amino acids. V lost 7 bases, J lost 0 bases, and 9 bases lay in between. The CDR3 nucleotides are TGTGCCAGCACTAAGAATATGAACACTGAAGCTTTCTTT. It is translated as CASTKNMNTEAFF.

This clonotype appeared many times. The chain employs TRBV20-1 and TRBJ2-7; D unclear. The CDR3 is made up of 12 amino acids. V lost 7 bases and J lost 4, with 14 bases in between. From germline, CDR1 is DFQATT and CDR2 SNEGSKA (reference sequence). CDR3 residues: CSVIGPLYEQYF. CDR3 bases: TGCAGTGTTATAGGGCCGTTGTACGAGCAGTACTTC.

The chain has TRBV29-1 and TRBJ2-5; a weak D match, TRBD2 (5 bases). The CDR3 has 13 residues. The V end was cut by 3 bases, the J end by 1 base, with 9 bases between. Looked up from germline, CDR1 is SQVTM and CDR2 is ANQGSEA. CDR3 amino acids: CSVDWLAQETQYF. CDR3 DNA: TGCAGCGTTGATTGGCTAGCCCAAGAGACCCAGTACTTC.

The rearrangement joins TRBV5-1 to TRBJ1-4; no clear D. This CDR3 comprises 15 residues. The germline CDR1 and CDR2 sequences are SGHRS and YFSETQ. The V end was cut by 4 bases, the J end by 5 bases, with 15 bases between. CDR3 protein: CASSLAMYENEKLFF. DNA of the CDR3: TGCGCCAGCAGCCTGGCGATGTATGAGAATGAAAAACTGTTTTTT. Full variable domain (rest looked up from reference TRBV5-1 and TRBJ1-4): KAGVTQTPRYLIKTRGQQVTLSCSPISGHRSVSWYQQTPGQGLQFLFEYFSETQRNKGNFPGRFSGRQFSNSRSEMNVSTLELGDSALYLCASSLAMYENEKLFFGSGTQLSVL.

J is TRBJ2-7 and V is TRBV11-3; TRBD2 agrees at 7 bases. V gave up 0 bases and J gave up 5 bases; unmatched junction bases: 7. This CDR3 comprises 15 residues. The germline CDR1 and CDR2 sequences are SGHNT and YENEEA. In nucleotides, the CDR3 is TGTGCCAGCAGCTTAGAGCGAGCGGGGTTGCACGAGCAGTACTTC. Its protein product is CASSLERAGLHEQYF.

This clonotype was observed at least ten times. This chain joins TRBV7-6 and TRBJ2-1; no firm D call. The CDR3 runs to 15 residues. Germline lookup yields CDR1 SGHVS and CDR2 FNYEAQ. Trimming shortened V by 5 bases and J by 0 bases, and 11 bases separated the two germline ends. The CDR3 here is CASSLTSSSYNEQFF. The CDR3 DNA reads as TGTGCCAGCAGCCTGACATCGAGCTCCTACAATGAGCAGTTCTTC.

CDR3 sequence: CASSFEGEQYF. The CDR3 nucleotides are TGTGCCAGCAGCTTCGAGGGCGAGCAGTACTTC. The rearrangement uses TRBV11-3 and TRBJ2-7; tentatively, D is TRBD2 (5 bases). The germline V and J ends were trimmed by 3 bases and 6 bases, with 6 bases remaining between them. The CDR3 totals 11 residues. From germline, CDR1 is SGHNT and CDR2 YENEEA.

The table lists this clonotype with a few counts. V and J are TRBV20-1 and TRBJ2-1; 9 positions match TRBD2. CDR1 is DFQATT, CDR2 SNEGSKA, per germline (reference sequence). The ends lost 7 bases at V and 0 bases at J; junction bases unmatched: 4. The CDR3 has 14 amino acids. Here the CDR3 DNA reads TGCAGTGGGCGGGGGGGCCCCTCCTACAATGAGCAGTTCTTC. Translating gives CSGRGGPSYNEQFF.

Here the CDR3 DNA reads TGCAGCGTTGTTCTCCTCTACTATGGCTACACCTTC. Encoded protein: CSVVLLYYGYTF. V and J are TRBV29-1 and TRBJ1-2, with D unclear. Trimming stripped 4 bases from V and 3 bases from J, with 9 bases between. This CDR3 comprises 12 residues. Germline V gives CDR1 SQVTM, CDR2 ANQGSEA.

This sequence joins TRBV7-6 and TRBJ1-6, with 7 bases lining up with TRBD1. V was clipped by 0 bases and J by 8 bases; unmatched bases: 7. The CDR3 is 16 amino acids. From germline, CDR1 is SGHVS and CDR2 FNYEAQ. CDR3 amino acids: CASSLARGRGDSPLHF. Written as DNA, the CDR3 is TGTGCCAGCAGCTTAGCTCGTGGCAGGGGGGATTCACCCCTCCACTTT.

J is TRBJ1-2 and V is TRBV29-1; 7 nucleotides line up with TRBD1. The trim removed 1 base at V and 8 bases at J, leaving 13 bases unmatched. Germline V gene sequence: CDR1 SQVTM, CDR2 ANQGSEA. The CDR3 length is 15 residues. The CDR3 region is CSVEAQRGGLRGYTF. CDR3 coding DNA: TGCAGCGTTGAAGCGCAGAGAGGGGGCTTGCGAGGCTACACCTTC.